A single sample gave rise to the 23 T cell receptor beta chains below, sequenced in a study of T cells expressing NK-cell markers. For each CDR3 protein, TCRdb gives one entry from its re-call of the 5' RACE reads, without DNA. The sample holds about 390,000 distinct CDR3 sequences. Sequencing input: blood T cells: a sorted CD56 or NKG2C T cell subset, CD4+ or CD8+ T cells, or bulk PBMC T cells (not recorded which). These receptors were obtained from a woman between 45 and 65 years old in good health.

This chain joins TRBV5-1 and TRBJ2-1; TCRdb names TRBD2, which stays unverified in the absence of DNA. The CDR3 is 15 residues long. CDR1 is SGHRS and CDR2 is YFSETQ in the germline V gene. The CDR3 spells CASSRQRREYNEQFF.

V gene TRBV7-9 combines with J gene TRBJ2-6; lacking DNA, the TRBD1 call made by TCRdb goes unchecked. The CDR3 length is 17 residues. The germline gives CDR1 SEHNR, CDR2 FQNEAQ (reference sequence). CDR3: CASSSRTGGGGANVLTF.

This CDR3 is CASSLEIENEQFF. V is TRBV12-3 or TRBV12-4 and J is TRBJ2-1. CDR3 length: 13 residues.

The chain links TRBV12-3 or TRBV12-4 to TRBJ2-1; TCRdb lists TRBD2, though no DNA is available to test this call. This CDR3 comprises 20 residues. CDR3 protein: CASSDRRLAGGPISYNEQFF.

The chain is built from TRBV2 and TRBJ2-3; TCRdb reports TRBD1, a call that lacks DNA to check it against. Germline CDR1 and CDR2: SNHLY and FYNNEI. This CDR3 has 16 amino acids. CDR3 sequence: CASRGGLLQLADTQYF.

The J gene is TRBJ2-1, the V gene TRBV12-3 or TRBV12-4; there is no DNA to check the TCRdb D call of TRBD2. The CDR3 is 14 residues long. The CDR3: CASSLASGSPIQFF.

This chain links TRBV20-1 with TRBJ2-1; TCRdb's D gene call, TRBD2, goes unchecked for lack of DNA. This CDR3 region has 14 residues. CDR1 and CDR2 from the germline V gene are DFQATT and SNEGSKA (reference sequence). Here the CDR3 reads CSARVLAGAGEQFF.

The chain is built from TRBV29-1 and TRBJ2-4; the D call from TCRdb, TRBD1, cannot be confirmed without DNA. Germline V gene data show CDR1 as SQVTM and CDR2 as ANQGSEA. The CDR3 sequence is 16 residues long. The CDR3 reads CSARDRGISSVNIQYF. Based on the CDR3 plus reference TRBV29-1 and TRBJ2-4, the full variable domain is SAVISQKPSRDICQRGTSLTIQCQVDSQVTMMFWYRQQPGQSLTLIATANQGSEATYESGFVIDKFPISRPNLTFSTLTVSNMSPEDSSIYLCSARDRGISSVNIQYFGAGTRLSVL.

This chain uses TRBV20-1 with TRBJ1-1; the TCRdb call, TRBD1, lacks DNA for checking. Germline V gene data show CDR1 as DFQATT and CDR2 as SNEGSKA (reference sequence). The CDR3 has 14 amino acids. The CDR3: CSAHTGQGGTEAFF.

V gene TRBV7-6 combines with J gene TRBJ2-3. This CDR3 contains 14 residues. CDR1 and CDR2 from the germline V gene are SGHVS and FNYEAQ. The CDR3 here is CASSLLQGADTQYF.

The chain links TRBV2 to TRBJ2-1; there is no DNA to check the TCRdb D call of TRBD1. Looked up from germline, CDR1 is SNHLY and CDR2 is FYNNEI. This CDR3 region has 12 residues. The CDR3 reads CASRSQGNEQFF.

This chain uses TRBV6-5 with TRBJ2-1; TCRdb calls TRBD1, which cannot be checked without DNA. Germline CDR1 MNHEY, CDR2 SVGAGI. This CDR3 comprises 13 residues. CDR3 loop: CASSAGIYNEQFF.

The gene calls are TRBV2 and TRBJ2-3; with no DNA, the TCRdb D assignment of TRBD2 cannot be verified. From germline, CDR1 is SNHLY and CDR2 FYNNEI. The CDR3 totals 13 residues. CDR3 protein: CASLAGAGDTQYF.

CDR3 in amino acids: CASSEDQTASGNTIYF. This chain links TRBV6-1 with TRBJ1-3. Germline V gene data show CDR1 as MNHNS and CDR2 as SASEGT. This CDR3 is 16 amino acids long.

The chain recombines TRBV9 with TRBJ1-5; lacking DNA, the TRBD1 call made by TCRdb goes unchecked. The length of the CDR3 is 15 residues. CDR1 SGDLS and CDR2 YYNGEE come from the germline V gene. CDR3 sequence: CASSVGGGPRGPQHF.

The chain joins TRBV28 to TRBJ2-1. The CDR3 contains 13 residues. Germline V lookup: CDR1 MDHEN, CDR2 SYDVKM. Here the CDR3 reads CASSSADVNEQFF.

The chain is built from TRBV11-2 and TRBJ2-1; the D call from TCRdb, TRBD1, cannot be confirmed without DNA. The CDR3 is 14 amino acids. The V gene's germline CDR1 is SGHAT and CDR2 FQNNGV. This CDR3 reads CASLGGVRLIGQFF.

The chain joins TRBV20-1 to TRBJ1-1; there is no DNA to check the TCRdb D call of TRBD1. This CDR3 contains 13 residues. CDR1 and CDR2 from the germline V gene are DFQATT and SNEGSKA (reference sequence). CDR3 protein: CSAPGRMNTEAFF.

The chain recombines TRBV20-1 with TRBJ2-7. This CDR3 has 15 amino acids. Germline values: CDR1 DFQATT, CDR2 SNEGSKA (reference sequence). The CDR3 loop reads CSARDLGGRTYEQYF.

The chain employs TRBV4-1 and TRBJ1-4. Per the germline V gene, CDR1 is MGHRA and CDR2 is YSYEKL. CDR3 length equals 14 residues. The CDR3 region is CASSPRGREGKLFF.

V and J are TRBV7-6 and TRBJ2-3; TCRdb proposes TRBD1, but this gene call is untestable without DNA. The CDR3 contains 14 residues. The germline gives CDR1 SGHVS, CDR2 FNYEAQ. The chain's CDR3 is CASSLTGETDTQYF. The full variable domain, its missing parts supplied by reference TRBV7-6 and TRBJ2-3, is GAGVSQSPRYKVTKRGQDVALRCDPISGHVSLYWYRQALGQGPEFLTYFNYEAQQDKSGLPNDRFSAERPEGSISTLTIQRTEQRDSAMYRCASSLTGETDTQYFGPGTRLTVL.

The chain combines TRBV12-3 or TRBV12-4 with TRBJ2-2; TCRdb names TRBD1, which stays unverified in the absence of DNA. CDR3 length equals 16 residues. The CDR3 reads CASSSPPWGQDGELFF.

This rearrangement joins TRBV12-3 or TRBV12-4 to TRBJ2-2; there is no DNA to check the TCRdb D call of TRBD1. The CDR3 runs to 15 residues. CDR3 amino acids: CASRGTGRDTGELFF.